Below are 17 T cell receptor beta chains sequenced from a single sample in a study of cytomegalovirus exposure and HLA in healthy donors. Amplification used 60 Vbeta primers and 13 Jbeta primers. The table came from immunoSEQ multiplex PCR; TCRdb's copy has only in-frame clones and leaves some out. The profile shows about 78,000 clones, roughly 80% of them singletons. Input material: PBMCs. The receptors stem from a man aged 45-60 years in good health and CMV-seropositive.

In this sample, this clone turned up once. The genes are TRBV7-9 and TRBJ2-7, with TRBD2 identical over 9 bases. This CDR3 has 16 residues. CDR1 is SEHNR, CDR2 FQNEAQ, per germline (reference sequence). With V trimmed by 4 bases and J by 6 bases, 13 bases remained unmatched. The CDR3 DNA reads as TGTGCCAGCAGCTCCCTGGGTAGCGGGAGCATTTCCGAGCAGTACTTC. The encoded protein is CASSSLGSGSISEQYF.

This clone was seen a few times. J is TRBJ1-2 and V is TRBV5-1; D gene unclear. CDR3 length: 14 amino acids. Germline V gene data show CDR1 as SGHRS and CDR2 as YFSETQ. The ends were cut back, 2 bases at V and 0 bases at J, with 8 bases in the middle. For the CDR3, the DNA is TGCGCCAGCAGCTTAGGAGATCCTAACTATGGCTACACCTTC. Its translation: CASSLGDPNYGYTF.

Regarding this clone: The junction does not match germline at one end; this may be a read error. The DNA for the CDR3 is TGCAGCGTTCGGACAGCCGCCGATACCTTTTTC. Translated, it gives CSVRTAADTFF. The chain employs TRBV29-1 and TRBJ1-2, with D tentatively TRBD1 (6 bases). The CDR3 has 11 amino acids. The germline gives CDR1 SQVTM, CDR2 ANQGSEA.

The V and J genes are TRBV19 and TRBJ2-2; D gene unclear. This CDR3 has 14 amino acids. Germline CDR1 and CDR2: LNHDA and SQIVND (reference sequence). The V end lost 5 bases, the J end lost 2 bases, and 9 bases lay between the germline ends. CDR3 nucleotide sequence: TGTGCCAGTAGTTCCACAGTAAACACCGGGGAGCTGTTTTTT. Encoded protein: CASSSTVNTGELFF.

The chain combines TRBV19 with TRBJ1-5; no clear D gene. V was pared by 7 bases and J by 5 bases, with 12 bases between. Germline values: CDR1 LNHDA, CDR2 SQIVND (reference sequence). The CDR3 is made up of 13 amino acids. The CDR3 loop is CASTPPGDQPQHF. The CDR3 DNA reads as TGTGCCAGTACTCCCCCCGGGGATCAGCCCCAGCATTTT.

This clone was detected a few times. This chain joins TRBV6-5 and TRBJ1-1, with D possibly TRBD1 on 5 matching bases. V lost 0 bases to trimming and J lost 4 bases, with 9 bases between them. This CDR3 contains 14 residues. CDR1 and CDR2 from the germline V gene are MNHEY and SVGAGI. CDR3: CASSYSGGGTEAFF. The DNA of the CDR3 is TGTGCCAGCAGTTACTCGGGCGGGGGCACTGAAGCTTTCTTT.

This chain connects TRBV7-6 to TRBJ2-5; no firm D call. Germline lookup yields CDR1 SGHVS and CDR2 FNYEAQ. The CDR3 length is 14 residues. The ends were cut back, 5 bases at V and 1 base at J, with 11 bases in the middle. The CDR3 protein is CASSGRIPQETQYF. The CDR3 DNA sequence: TGTGCCAGCAGCGGCAGGATACCCCAAGAGACCCAGTACTTC.

This chain connects TRBV15 to TRBJ1-1, with D possibly TRBD1 on 6 matching bases. Germline values: CDR1 LNHNV, CDR2 YYDKDF (reference sequence). Trimming took off 0 bases at V and 8 bases at J, with 16 bases between the two ends. The CDR3 totals 15 residues. CDR3 coding DNA: TGTGCCACCAGCAGAGATATAACAGGGAGTTTAGAAGCTTTCTTT. Protein: CATSRDITGSLEAFF.

The rearrangement links TRBV2 to TRBJ1-3, with D hard to call. The germline gives CDR1 SNHLY, CDR2 FYNNEI. CDR3 length: 14 residues. Trimming cost V 2 bases and J 1 base, with 6 bases left between them. CDR3 nucleotide sequence: TGTGCCAGCAGTGAAAATTTATCTGGAAACACCATATATTTT. Protein: CASSENLSGNTIYF.

The rearrangement joins TRBV7-2 to TRBJ1-6; D is uncertain. Germline lookup yields CDR1 SGHTA and CDR2 FQGNSA. The CDR3 contains 12 residues. V was clipped by 5 bases and J by 13 bases, with 12 bases between them. The CDR3 is CASSPSGVPLHF. CDR3 DNA sequence: TGTGCCAGCAGCCCATCAGGCGTCCCCCTCCACTTT. Using reference TRBV7-2 and TRBJ1-6 for the parts outside the CDR3, the full variable domain is GAGVSQSPSNKVTEKGKDVELRCDPISGHTALYWYRQSLGQGLEFLIYFQGNSAPDKSGLPSDRFSAERTGGSVSTLTIQRTQQEDSAVYLCASSPSGVPLHFGNGTRLTVT.

This clone has more than one count but fewer than ten. This chain connects TRBV5-1 to TRBJ1-2; 10 positions agree with TRBD1. Unmatched junction bases numbered 6, after V lost 2 bases and J lost 5 bases. The CDR3 has 15 amino acids. CDR1 is SGHRS and CDR2 is YFSETQ in the germline V gene. The CDR3 DNA follows: TGCGCCAGCAGCTTAGGGTCGGACAGGGGGTATGGCTACACCTTC. Encoded protein: CASSLGSDRGYGYTF. Using reference TRBV5-1 and TRBJ1-2 for the parts outside the CDR3, the full variable domain is KAGVTQTPRYLIKTRGQQVTLSCSPISGHRSVSWYQQTPGQGLQFLFEYFSETQRNKGNFPGRFSGRQFSNSRSEMNVSTLELGDSALYLCASSLGSDRGYGYTFGSGTRLTVV.

The rearrangement uses TRBV4-3 and TRBJ2-2, with 8 bases aligning to TRBD2. The germline gives CDR1 LGHNA, CDR2 YSLEER. The CDR3 runs 14 residues. Germline trimming cut 2 bases from V and 8 bases from J; bases unmatched to any gene: 4. The CDR3 is CASSQSGGTGELFF. The DNA for the CDR3 is TGCGCCAGCAGCCAATCGGGAGGGACAGGGGAGCTGTTTTTT.

The CDR3 is CASSRRIQPQHF. CDR3 DNA sequence: TGCGCCAGCAGCCGGAGGATTCAGCCCCAGCATTTT. The chain joins TRBV5-1 to TRBJ1-5; the D is unclear. V gave up 4 bases and J gave up 6 bases, with 8 bases separating them. This CDR3 contains 12 residues. CDR1 is SGHRS, CDR2 YFSETQ, per germline.

The rearrangement links TRBV4-2 to TRBJ2-5; D gene ambiguous. V was clipped by 2 bases and J by 4 bases, with 5 bases between them. Germline CDR1 is LGHNA and CDR2 is YNFKEQ. CDR3 length: 12 amino acids. This CDR3 is CASSQLGETQYF. The DNA of the CDR3 is TGTGCCAGCAGCCAACTAGGAGAGACCCAGTACTTC.

The chain links TRBV5-1 to TRBJ2-7, with 13 bases aligning to TRBD2. This CDR3 spans 15 amino acids. V lost 4 bases, J lost 5 bases, and 6 bases stayed unmatched. Germline CDR1 is SGHRS and CDR2 is YFSETQ. The CDR3 sequence is CASSPTSGRSHEQYF. CDR3 bases: TGCGCCAGCAGCCCGACTAGCGGGAGGTCCCACGAGCAGTACTTC.

The V gene is TRBV10-3, the J gene TRBJ2-3, with 13 bases aligning to TRBD2. Germline loops: CDR1 ENHRY, CDR2 SYGVKD. The J segment lost 3 bases and the V segment lost 4 bases, leaving 13 bases of the junction unmatched. The CDR3 consists of 19 residues. CDR3 DNA sequence: TGTGCCATCAGTGCCAAACTAGCGGGAGGGCCAATGGTAACAGATACGCAGTATTTT. Translating gives CAISAKLAGGPMVTDTQYF.

The chain carries TRBV4-1 and TRBJ1-2; 8 bases agree with TRBD1. This CDR3 contains 13 residues. J was trimmed by 7 bases and V by 4 bases; bases with no gene match: 5. Per the germline V gene, CDR1 is MGHRA and CDR2 is YSYEKL. Written as DNA, the CDR3 is TGCGCCAGCAGCCCAGCGGACAGGGCTGGCTACACCTTC. Translation: CASSPADRAGYTF.